The 2 T cell receptor beta chains reported below all come from one sample, sequenced in a study of control samples from healthy donors and cancer patients. Sequencing was performed with immunoSEQ multiplex PCR; in TCRdb, only in-frame clones are kept and a portion is missing. Seen here are about 130,000 clones, about 90% observed once, and the top ten hold around 1.8%. Sequences were obtained from blood. Receptors originate from a man between 18 and 35 years old in good health.

This clone was observed a few times. This chain joins TRBV12-3 or TRBV12-4 and TRBJ1-1; D gene ambiguous. Trimming removed 8 bases at V and 4 bases at J, with 5 bases between. The CDR3 runs 10 residues. The CDR3 DNA is TGTGCCAGCCGACTCACTGAAGCTTTCTTT. Its protein product is CASRLTEAFF.

The rearrangement uses TRBV30 and TRBJ1-1; unclear D gene. Germline V CDR1 and CDR2: GTSNPN, SVGIG (reference sequence). The CDR3 runs 9 residues. V gave up 5 bases and J gave up 5 bases, with 3 bases separating them. As DNA, the CDR3 is TGTGCCTGGGGTACTGAAGCTTTCTTT. Residues: CAWGTEAFF.